This T cell receptor (beta chain) is drawn from a study of cytomegalovirus exposure and HLA in healthy donors. Study-level information: Unique TCR beta sequences numbering some 120 million came from 150 million to 200 million T cells in an earlier analysis. Regarding the study as a whole: There were under 200 TCR beta chains listed as cytomegalovirus-associated.

For this clone: Its target is not known.

The PCR employed 60 Vbeta primers together with 13 Jbeta primers. Measured with immunoSEQ multiplex PCR; TCRdb has only the in-frame clones, and not every one. The sample lists more than 150,000 clones, approximately 80% seen once, with roughly 6.4% in the top ten. CDR3 size: 12 residues. V was cut by 8 bases and J by 7 bases, with 14 bases left in between. From germline, CDR1 is SNHLY and CDR2 FYNNEI. The rearrangement links TRBV2 to TRBJ1-1, with D perhaps matching TRBD1 (6 bases). The material sequenced was PBMCs. The TCR originated in a woman aged 35 to 49 in good health and CMV-seropositive. The CDR3 sequence is CASDNTGFEAFF. The CDR3 DNA is TGTGCCAGCGACAACACAGGGTTTGAAGCTTTCTTT. Variable domain in full (rest from reference TRBV2 and TRBJ1-1): EPEVTQTPSHQVTQMGQEVILRCVPISNHLYFYWYRQILGQKVEFLVSFYNNEISEKSEIFDDQFSVERPDGSNFTLKIRSTKLEDSAMYFCASDNTGFEAFFGQGTRLTVV.